The rows below give T cell receptor beta chains drawn from one sample of a study of somatic mutations in cytotoxic T cells in rheumatoid arthritis. Sequenced by immunoSEQ multiplex PCR; TCRdb stores in-frame clones only, minus some. Of around 23,000 clones listed, roughly 80% are singletons. Sequencing input: CD8+ T cells sorted from blood. The receptors shown here come from an adult with rheumatoid arthritis. CDR3s include the opening cysteine and the closing phenylalanine or tryptophan. Fields, in order: D gene, clone size, V gene, J gene, CDR3 DNA, CDR3 protein. D genes are given only for firm matches. Clone size is stated in some rows and not others, as once, few, many or a class when expanded.

D: NA
size: NA
V: TRBV11-2
J: TRBJ2-1
DNA: TGTGCCAGCAGCCCGGTCCGAGGGGGGATGTACAATGAGCAGTTCTTC
CDR3: CASSPVRGGMYNEQFF

D: NA
size: NA
V: TRBV5-1
J: TRBJ2-5
DNA: TGCGCCAGCAGCCCTCGCTGGGGCCACCAAGAGACCCAGTACTTC
CDR3: CASSPRWGHQETQYF

D: NA
size: NA
V: TRBV10-3
J: TRBJ2-7
DNA: TGTGCCATCAGCGAGGAGTACTTC
CDR3: CAISEEYF

D: NA
size: NA
V: TRBV28
J: TRBJ2-7
DNA: TGTGCCAGCAGTCCGACGGCTGCCTACGAGCAGTACTTC
CDR3: CASSPTAAYEQYF

D: NA
size: NA
V: TRBV29-1
J: TRBJ2-7
DNA: TGCAGCACCTCAGGGGGGCGAGGCTCCTACGAGCAGTACTTC
CDR3: CSTSGGRGSYEQYF

D: NA
size: NA
V: TRBV18
J: TRBJ1-1
DNA: TGTGCCAGCTCACCAGCAATCGCAGAGGGCACTGAAGCTTTCTTT
CDR3: CASSPAIAEGTEAFF

D: NA
size: few
V: TRBV6-1
J: TRBJ1-2
DNA: TGTGCCAGTCAATTTTTTCAGGGATTGAACGAAGGCTACACCTTC
CDR3: CASQFFQGLNEGYTF

D: TRBD1
size: NA
V: TRBV7-8
J: TRBJ1-1
DNA: TGTGCCAGCAGCTTCGACAGGGTTTTGATAATAACTGAAGCTTTCTTT
CDR3: CASSFDRVLIITEAFF

D: NA
size: NA
V: TRBV2
J: TRBJ2-2
DNA: TGTGCCAGCAGTGACTTTCTGAACACCGGGGAGCTGTTTTTT
CDR3: CASSDFLNTGELFF

D: TRBD2
size: NA
V: TRBV10-3
J: TRBJ2-4
DNA: TGTGCCATCAGTGAAGAGCGGGGGGGCCCCAAAAACATTCAGTACTTC
CDR3: CAISEERGGPKNIQYF

D: NA
size: once
V: TRBV29-1
J: TRBJ1-4
DNA: TGCAGCGTTGTCGTTGCAACTAATGAAAAACTGTTTTTT
CDR3: CSVVVATNEKLFF

D: NA
size: NA
V: TRBV9
J: TRBJ1-2
DNA: TGTGCCAGCAGTGTTGGAGGGTTGGGCTACACCTTC
CDR3: CASSVGGLGYTF

D: TRBD2
size: NA
V: TRBV11-3
J: TRBJ2-7
DNA: TGTGCCAGCAGCCGACTAGCGGATCCCCACGAGCAGTACTTC
CDR3: CASSRLADPHEQYF

D: NA
size: NA
V: TRBV7-6
J: TRBJ1-1
DNA: TGTGCCAGCAGCTTAGGGACGAGGGATGGCACTGAAGCTTTCTTT
CDR3: CASSLGTRDGTEAFF

D: NA
size: once
V: TRBV19
J: TRBJ1-5
DNA: TGTGCCAGTAGTACCTCCCGGGCTAGCAATCAGCCCCAGCATTTT
CDR3: CASSTSRASNQPQHF

D: NA
size: NA
V: TRBV6-6
J: TRBJ2-7
DNA: TGTGCCAGCAGCTACGGGATGGGCGGGGCGGGGGAGCAGTACTTC
CDR3: CASSYGMGGAGEQYF

D: NA
size: few
V: TRBV6-1
J: TRBJ1-1
DNA: TGTGCCAGCAGCGAAGGCCCGGCAGGTTCAGCTTTGGCTGAAGCTTTCTTT
CDR3: CASSEGPAGSALAEAFF

D: TRBD2
size: NA
V: TRBV7-9
J: TRBJ2-5
DNA: TGTGCCAGCAGTCCCCGGAAAAGCGGGGAACAAGAGACCCAGTACTTC
CDR3: CASSPRKSGEQETQYF

D: TRBD2
size: few
V: TRBV7-9
J: TRBJ2-2
DNA: TGTGCCAGCAGCTTAGAGGCGGGGGGCCTCACCGGGGAGCTGTTTTTT
CDR3: CASSLEAGGLTGELFF

D: TRBD2
size: NA
V: TRBV15
J: TRBJ2-7
DNA: TGTGCCACCAGCGGGGGGGGGTCTTCCTACGAGCAGTACTTC
CDR3: CATSGGGSSYEQYF

D: NA
size: NA
V: TRBV7-9
J: TRBJ1-1
DNA: TGTGCCAGCAGTCCCCCCCTACAGGTCCGAAACACTGAAGCTTTCTTT
CDR3: CASSPPLQVRNTEAFF

D: NA
size: NA
V: TRBV19
J: TRBJ1-2
DNA: TGTGCCAGTAGTATGGCCGTTTCTAACTATGGCTACACCTTC
CDR3: CASSMAVSNYGYTF

D: NA
size: NA
V: TRBV7-9
J: TRBJ2-2
DNA: TGTGCCAGCAGCGTGGACGGGGGGCCCGGGGAGCTGTTTTTT
CDR3: CASSVDGGPGELFF

D: TRBD2
size: once
V: TRBV5-6
J: TRBJ2-5
DNA: TGTGCCAGCAGCTTGGATTTTAGCGGGGAAGCGGAGACCCAGTACTTC
CDR3: CASSLDFSGEAETQYF

D: TRBD1
size: few
V: TRBV15
J: TRBJ1-2
DNA: TGTGCCACCAGCAGAGACAGGGGGCCCACACTTAACTATGGCTACACCTTC
CDR3: CATSRDRGPTLNYGYTF

D: TRBD2
size: NA
V: TRBV5-5
J: TRBJ2-1
DNA: TGTGCCAGCAGCCCCTGGGCGGGGCGGGGGGGCCCCTACAATGAGCAGTTCTTC
CDR3: CASSPWAGRGGPYNEQFF

D: TRBD2
size: NA
V: TRBV7-3
J: TRBJ2-3
DNA: TGTGCCAGCAGCTCCCTGACTAGCCCCAGCACAGATACGCAGTATTTT
CDR3: CASSSLTSPSTDTQYF

D: NA
size: NA
V: TRBV29-1
J: TRBJ2-3
DNA: TGCAGCGTTCGGGGGACCAGCACAGATACGCAGTATTTT
CDR3: CSVRGTSTDTQYF